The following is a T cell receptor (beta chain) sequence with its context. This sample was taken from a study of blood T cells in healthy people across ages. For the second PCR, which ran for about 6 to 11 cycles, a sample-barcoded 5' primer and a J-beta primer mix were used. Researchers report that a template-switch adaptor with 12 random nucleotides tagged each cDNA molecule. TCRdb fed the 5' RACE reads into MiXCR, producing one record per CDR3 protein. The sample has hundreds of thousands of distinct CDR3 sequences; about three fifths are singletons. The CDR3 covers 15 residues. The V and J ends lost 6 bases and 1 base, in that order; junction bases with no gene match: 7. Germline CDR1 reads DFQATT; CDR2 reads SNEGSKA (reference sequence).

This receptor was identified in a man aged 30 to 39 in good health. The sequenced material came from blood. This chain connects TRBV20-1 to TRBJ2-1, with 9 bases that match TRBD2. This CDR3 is CSAVGSGSSYNEQFF. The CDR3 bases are TGCAGTGCAGTGGGTAGCGGGAGTTCCTACAATGAGCAGTTCTTC.